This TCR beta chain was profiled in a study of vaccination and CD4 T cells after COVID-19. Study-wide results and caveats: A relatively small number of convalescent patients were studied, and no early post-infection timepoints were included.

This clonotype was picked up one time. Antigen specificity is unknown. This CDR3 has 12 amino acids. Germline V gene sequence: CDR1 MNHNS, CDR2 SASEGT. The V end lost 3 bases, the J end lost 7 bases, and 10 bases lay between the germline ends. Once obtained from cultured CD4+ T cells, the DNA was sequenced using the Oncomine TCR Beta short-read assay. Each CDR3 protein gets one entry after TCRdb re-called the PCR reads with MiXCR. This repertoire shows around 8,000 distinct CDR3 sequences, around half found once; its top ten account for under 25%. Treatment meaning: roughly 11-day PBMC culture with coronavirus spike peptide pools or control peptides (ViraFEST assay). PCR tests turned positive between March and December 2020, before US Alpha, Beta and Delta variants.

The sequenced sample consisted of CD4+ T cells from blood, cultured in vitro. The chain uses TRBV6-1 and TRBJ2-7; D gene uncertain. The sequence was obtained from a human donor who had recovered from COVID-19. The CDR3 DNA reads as TGTGCCAGCAGTGAGGGGTACTGGGAGCAGTACTTC. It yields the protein CASSEGYWEQYF.